One and the same sample provided the 14 T cell receptor beta chains below, sequenced in a study of metastatic and nonmetastatic thyroid tumors. Thyroid surgery was performed in patients who had received no treatment beforehand. TCRdb re-analyzed the PCR reads using MiXCR. The table shows approximately 7,700 clones, with 24% occurring only once. The sample was tumor tissue. The receptors here all came from a female donor with papillary thyroid cancer or a benign thyroid nodule (not recorded which). Some clones in this sample may be carry-over from other donors' samples.

The rearrangement uses TRBV5-1 and TRBJ2-2; D is uncertain. Germline-derived CDR1 and CDR2 are SGHRS and YFSETQ. CDR3 size: 13 residues. V gave up 1 base and J gave up 5 bases, with 6 bases separating them. The DNA for the CDR3 is TGCGCCAGCAGCTTGAAGCCGACCGGGGAGCTGTTTTTT. Translating it yields CASSLKPTGELFF.

The chain joins TRBV6-1 to TRBJ1-5; 7 bases are a match to TRBD1. The CDR3 consists of 14 residues. After removal of 4 bases from V and 5 bases from J, the junction contained 5 bases not matched to a gene. Per germline, CDR1 MNHNS and CDR2 SASEGT. The CDR3 reads CASSVTGAYQPQHF. The CDR3 region has the DNA TGTGCCAGCAGTGTCACAGGGGCGTATCAGCCCCAGCATTTT.

This clone has only one observation. The chain couples TRBV20-1 to TRBJ2-2; 14 bases fit TRBD2. With V trimmed by 6 bases and J by 5 bases, 14 bases remained unmatched. This CDR3 comprises 18 residues. Germline CDR1 is DFQATT and CDR2 is SNEGSKA (reference sequence). CDR3 protein: CSAWGLAGVGASTGELFF. The CDR3 nucleotides read TGCAGTGCGTGGGGACTAGCGGGAGTTGGGGCGAGTACCGGGGAGCTGTTTTTT.

This clone was detected many times. The rearrangement links TRBV20-1 to TRBJ1-1; D ambiguous. CDR1 is DFQATT, CDR2 SNEGSKA, per germline (reference sequence). CDR3 length equals 12 residues. V dropped 5 bases and J dropped 7 bases, with 14 bases sitting between them. The CDR3 DNA is TGCAGTGCTTTCCACTCCCGGGATGAAGCTTTCTTT. Translation: CSAFHSRDEAFF.

This clone has ten or more counts. The V and J genes are TRBV7-9 and TRBJ1-2, with no clear D. Germline V gives CDR1 SEHNR, CDR2 FQNEAQ (reference sequence). Trimming removed 4 bases at V and 1 base at J, with 10 bases between. CDR3 size: 14 residues. The CDR3 nucleotides are TGTGCCAGCAGCTCGTCAGGAGTTAACTATGGCTACACCTTC. Translation gives CASSSSGVNYGYTF. Full variable domain (outside the CDR3, taken from reference TRBV7-9 and TRBJ1-2): DTGVSQNPRHKITKRGQNVTFRCDPISEHNRLYWYRQTLGQGPEFLTYFQNEAQLEKSRLLSDRFSAERPKGSFSTLEIQRTEQGDSAMYLCASSSSGVNYGYTFGSGTRLTVV.

Comment on this clone: One end of the junction varies from germline; a read error may be responsible. The gene calls are TRBV24-1 and TRBJ2-1, with 8 bases identical to TRBD2. CDR3 length equals 17 residues. Per germline, CDR1 KGHDR and CDR2 SFDVKD. The CDR3 region is CATSRSTSGGDYNEQSF. Here the CDR3 DNA reads TGTGCCACAAGCAGATCCACTAGCGGAGGGGACTACAATGAGCAGTCCTTC.

Concerning this clone: A much larger clone sits a single nucleotide away, making a read error possible. The chain links TRBV15 to TRBJ2-5; tentatively, D is TRBD2 (5 bases). CDR3 length: 14 residues. The V gene's germline CDR1 is LNHNV and CDR2 YYDKDF (reference sequence). The CDR3 sequence: CAPSRVISAETQYF. The DNA for the CDR3 is TGTGCCCCCAGCAGAGTTATTAGCGCAGAGACCCAGTACTTC.

The chain carries TRBV30 and TRBJ1-4; the match to TRBD1 covers 8 bases. Germline V gives CDR1 GTSNPN, CDR2 SVGIG (reference sequence). The V and J ends lost 1 base and 6 bases, in that order; junction bases with no gene match: 7. The CDR3 is 15 amino acids. The CDR3 DNA reads TGTGCCTGGAGTGAACAGGGGGGTGACGATGAAAAACTGTTTTTT. Its protein product is CAWSEQGGDDEKLFF.

Points on this clone: One junction end does not reproduce the germline sequence, and a read error may be involved. The V gene is TRBV6-2 or TRBV6-3, the J gene TRBJ2-1; unclear D gene. From germline, CDR1 is MNHEY and CDR2 SVGEGT. There are 8 residues in the CDR3. The CDR3 protein is CASGSFIF. The CDR3 DNA sequence: TGTGCCAGCGGGTCTTTCATCTTC.

V and J are TRBV6-1 and TRBJ2-7; D gene unclear. Germline CDR1 and CDR2: MNHNS and SASEGT. The CDR3 runs to 13 residues. V lost 7 bases, J lost 7 bases, and 17 bases lay in between. The CDR3 DNA is TGTGCCAGCACCTCTTACGTCGGGCGGGAGCAGTACTTC. Its protein product is CASTSYVGREQYF.

In this sample, this clone turned up many times. The CDR3 nucleotides are TGCAGTACGAAAAGGGGCTACGAGCAGTACTTC. As protein: CSTKRGYEQYF. The V call is TRBV20-1, the J call TRBJ2-7; tentatively, D is TRBD1 (5 bases). Trimming cost V 8 bases and J 3 bases, with 11 bases left between them. There are 11 residues in the CDR3. Germline loops: CDR1 DFQATT, CDR2 SNEGSKA (reference sequence).

For this clone: The CDR3 ends on some other residue instead of the conserved phenylalanine or tryptophan, so this is likely a read error. The limits of the CDR3 on the DNA are not certain, so only TCRdb's listed CDR3 is given. V usage is TRBV6-5 and J usage is TRBJ1-2. CDR1 is MNHEY and CDR2 is SVGAGI in the germline V gene. The CDR3 has 16 residues if both end residues are counted. The chain's CDR3 is CASSYTLQGGVDGYIS.

This clone was detected many times. The chain recombines TRBV5-5 with TRBJ1-6; no firm D call. Looked up from germline, CDR1 is SGHKS and CDR2 is YYEKEE (reference sequence). The CDR3 is 13 residues long. V lost 2 bases to trimming and J lost 4 bases, with 4 bases between them. The chain's CDR3 is CASSFRYNSPLHF. As DNA, the CDR3 is TGTGCCAGCAGCTTCCGGTATAATTCACCCCTCCACTTT. The variable domain in full, with the rest retrieved from reference TRBV5-5 and TRBJ1-6, is DAGVTQSPTHLIKTRGQQVTLRCSPISGHKSVSWYQQVLGQGPQFIFQYYEKEERGRGNFPDRFSARQFPNYSSELNVNALLLGDSALYLCASSFRYNSPLHFGNGTRLTVT.

This clone was found many times. The V gene is TRBV5-1, the J gene TRBJ2-2; 9 bases line up with TRBD2. This CDR3 spans 16 amino acids. In germline, CDR1 is SGHRS, CDR2 YFSETQ. V was pared by 0 bases and J by 3 bases, with 3 bases of the junction left unmatched. CDR3 in amino acids: CASSLGTSAYTGELFF. The CDR3 DNA sequence: TGCGCCAGCAGCTTGGGGACTAGCGCCTACACCGGGGAGCTGTTTTTT.